These 21 T cell receptor beta chains were sequenced from one sample in a study of cytomegalovirus exposure and HLA in healthy donors (dated by TCRdb to about 2017). The library was made by the immunoSEQ multiplex PCR assay. For the multiplex PCR, a mixture combining 60 forward primers for TCR Vbeta segments and 13 reverse primers for TCR Jbeta segments was used. Not all clones reach the TCRdb copy of this immuneACCESS table, which keeps in-frame sequences only. Checked studies attribute under half of the gap to unresolved V genes and leave the rest unexplained. The sample records about 120,000 clones, 74% of which are singletons. Around a tenth of the sample belongs to the ten largest clones. The sequencing input was PBMCs. These TCRs come from a woman in her 50s in good health and CMV-seropositive.

This chain uses TRBV18 with TRBJ1-4; 7 bases are shared with TRBD1. Germline CDR1 KGHSH, CDR2 LQKENI. The CDR3 spans 16 residues. V was pared by 3 bases and J by 0 bases, with 4 bases of the junction left unmatched. The CDR3 bases are TGTGCCAGCTCACCCGACAGGGCGGCAACTAATGAAAAACTGTTTTTT. Translating gives CASSPDRAATNEKLFF.

This rearrangement joins TRBV7-6 to TRBJ1-3; TRBD1 matches 9 bases. This CDR3 is built from 15 residues. Trimming cost V 5 bases and J 2 bases; bases outside gene matches: 4. Germline-derived CDR1 and CDR2 are SGHVS and FNYEAQ. CDR3 amino acids: CASSPTGGTGNTIYF. CDR3 sequence (DNA): TGTGCCAGCAGCCCCACAGGGGGCACTGGAAACACCATATATTTT.

The chain combines TRBV6-6 with TRBJ2-7, with 12 bases lining up with TRBD1. This CDR3 is built from 15 residues. From germline, CDR1 is MNHNY and CDR2 SVGAGI (reference sequence). V lost 6 bases and J lost 2; bases outside the gene matches: 5. CDR3 loop: CASRHGDRGPYEQYF. The CDR3 bases are TGTGCCAGCAGACATGGGGACAGGGGGCCCTACGAGCAGTACTTC.

The chain is built from TRBV5-1 and TRBJ2-1, with 10 bases identical to TRBD1. Trimming removed 6 bases from V and 4 bases from J; junction bases left unmatched: 10. Looked up from germline, CDR1 is SGHRS and CDR2 is YFSETQ. There are 16 residues in the CDR3. CDR3 sequence reads: CASTSGGTGVYNEQFF. CDR3 nucleotides: TGCGCCAGCACCTCCGGCGGGACAGGGGTGTACAATGAGCAGTTCTTC.

The J gene is TRBJ1-1, the V gene TRBV5-1; no clear D gene. V was shortened by 1 base and J by 1 base, with 11 bases between the two germline ends. Germline loops: CDR1 SGHRS, CDR2 YFSETQ. The CDR3 is 15 residues long. The CDR3 sequence: CASSLLGRGNTEAFF. As DNA, the CDR3 is TGCGCCAGCAGCTTGTTAGGCCGGGGGAACACTGAAGCTTTCTTT.

This rearrangement joins TRBV7-8 to TRBJ2-7; D is possibly TRBD1 (5 bases). This CDR3 has 15 amino acids. Germline CDR1 and CDR2: SGHVS and FQNEAQ. The ends were cut back, 4 bases at V and 0 bases at J, with 13 bases in the middle. The CDR3 sequence is CASSSRTQGSYEQYF. CDR3 coding DNA: TGTGCCAGCAGCTCACGCACCCAGGGCTCCTACGAGCAGTACTTC.

In regard to this clone: Other DNA sequences within the sample encode an identical CDR3. This chain connects TRBV28 to TRBJ1-5; D might be TRBD1 (6 bases). The germline V and J ends were trimmed by 4 bases and 7 bases, with 14 bases remaining between them. The CDR3 has 14 amino acids. Germline CDR1 and CDR2: MDHEN and SYDVKM. CDR3 protein: CASSYPAGGQPQHF. In nucleotides, the CDR3 is TGTGCCAGCAGTTACCCCGCGGGGGGCCAGCCCCAGCATTTT.

This clone was counted between two and nine times. This CDR3 is CASSLGQGETQYF. DNA of the CDR3: TGTGCCAGCAGCTTAGGACAGGGCGAGACCCAGTACTTC. The V call is TRBV7-7, the J call TRBJ2-5; TRBD1 matches 7 bases. The CDR3 covers 13 residues. After removal of 1 base from V and 5 bases from J, the junction contained 1 base not matched to a gene. Germline values: CDR1 SSHAT, CDR2 FNYEAQ (reference sequence).

The chain joins TRBV7-3 to TRBJ1-2; the match to TRBD1 covers 10 bases. The CDR3 is made up of 15 amino acids. The germline CDR1 and CDR2 sequences are SGHTA and FQGTGA. V shed 0 bases, J shed 6 bases, and the junction held 4 bases outside the gene matches. CDR3 DNA: TGTGCCAGCAGCTTAACGGGGACAGGGGTGGATGGCTACACCTTC. Its translation: CASSLTGTGVDGYTF.

J is TRBJ2-5 and V is TRBV2, with D hard to call. V was cut by 6 bases and J by 3 bases, with 8 bases left in between. Germline CDR1 and CDR2: SNHLY and FYNNEI. This CDR3 has 12 residues. The CDR3: CASSELKETQYF. The CDR3 DNA reads as TGTGCCAGCAGCGAACTAAAAGAGACCCAGTACTTC.

CDR3 amino acids: CVVPCGRLLSYEQYF. The CDR3 coding sequence is TGTGTCGTCCCCTGCGGGAGGCTACTCTCCTACGAGCAGTACTTC. The chain joins TRBV7-5 to TRBJ2-7; the table's D call TRBD2 went unverified against the DNA. TRBV7-5 has pseudogene status. This CDR3 has 15 amino acids.

CDR3 sequence: CASSLAGRTYEQYF. The CDR3, as DNA: TGTGCCAGCAGCTTAGCGGGGCGGACGTACGAGCAGTACTTC. This chain joins TRBV7-9 and TRBJ2-7, with a possible D match to TRBD1 (5 bases). Germline lookup yields CDR1 SEHNR and CDR2 FQNEAQ (reference sequence). This CDR3 spans 14 amino acids. Trimming removed 0 bases from V and 4 bases from J, with 10 bases in between.

The J gene is TRBJ1-1, the V gene TRBV28, with a weak D call TRBD1 (6 bases). The CDR3 runs to 15 residues. Germline-derived CDR1 and CDR2 are MDHEN and SYDVKM. The ends were cut back, 5 bases at V and 4 bases at J, with 17 bases in the middle. The CDR3 nucleotides read TGTGCCAGCAGTGCGTACAGGGTGGAGCGCACTGAAGCTTTCTTT. Encoded protein: CASSAYRVERTEAFF. Using reference TRBV28 and TRBJ1-1 for the parts outside the CDR3, the full variable domain is DVKVTQSSRYLVKRTGEKVFLECVQDMDHENMFWYRQDPGLGLRLIYFSYDVKMKEKGDIPEGYSVSREKKERFSLILESASTNQTSMYLCASSAYRVERTEAFFGQGTRLTVV.

V is TRBV7-8 and J is TRBJ1-4, with D perhaps TRBD1 (5 bases). The CDR3 contains 17 residues. Deletions cut 5 bases from V and 8 bases from J, with 24 bases between. The V gene's germline CDR1 is SGHVS and CDR2 FQNEAQ. CDR3 in amino acids: CASSPPRREMGREKLFF. The CDR3 DNA reads TGTGCCAGCAGCCCCCCAAGGAGGGAGATGGGGCGGGAAAAACTGTTTTTT.

This chain uses TRBV7-9 with TRBJ1-5; 9 bases are a match to TRBD1. CDR3 length: 16 residues. The J segment lost 0 bases and the V segment lost 5 bases, leaving 5 bases of the junction unmatched. In germline, CDR1 is SEHNR, CDR2 FQNEAQ (reference sequence). This CDR3 reads CASSPGQGDSNQPQHF. CDR3 sequence (DNA): TGTGCCAGCAGCCCGGGACAGGGCGATAGCAATCAGCCCCAGCATTTT.

The chain employs TRBV28 and TRBJ2-7, with 10 bases fitting TRBD2. V was pared by 8 bases and J by 4 bases, with 11 bases of the junction left unmatched. The CDR3 runs to 15 residues. Germline lookup yields CDR1 MDHEN and CDR2 SYDVKM. The CDR3 DNA sequence: TGTGCCAGCTATTCAATAGCGGGAGGTGTTTACGAGCAGTACTTC. This codes for CASYSIAGGVYEQYF. Together with reference TRBV28 and TRBJ2-7, the CDR3 gives the full variable domain: DVKVTQSSRYLVKRTGEKVFLECVQDMDHENMFWYRQDPGLGLRLIYFSYDVKMKEKGDIPEGYSVSREKKERFSLILESASTNQTSMYLCASYSIAGGVYEQYFGPGTRLTVT.

The rearrangement links TRBV30 to TRBJ1-6; unclear D gene. V was clipped by 0 bases and J by 7 bases, with 10 bases between them. CDR3 size: 14 residues. The germline V gene has CDR1 GTSNPN and CDR2 SVGIG (reference sequence). The DNA for the CDR3 is TGTGCCTGGAGTGTACAGAGCGGGAATTCACCCCTCCACTTT. Amino acids: CAWSVQSGNSPLHF.

This clone appeared a few times. The chain uses TRBV6-5 and TRBJ2-4, with a tentative D call TRBD2 (8 bases). CDR1 and CDR2 (germline): MNHEY, SVGAGI. This CDR3 is 15 amino acids long. V shed 6 bases and J shed 6 bases, with 18 bases lying between them. CDR3 in DNA: TGTGCCAGCAGATACAGGGGCAGCGGGAGAAACATTCAGTACTTC. Translating it yields CASRYRGSGRNIQYF.

The table lists this clone with a few counts. The gene calls are TRBV7-2 and TRBJ2-7; TRBD1 aligns across 7 bases. Germline V lookup: CDR1 SGHTA, CDR2 FQGNSA. V lost 5 bases, J lost 0 bases, and 7 bases stayed unmatched. The CDR3 sequence is 15 residues long. CDR3 amino acids: CASSVNRGSSYEQYF. CDR3 sequence (DNA): TGTGCCAGCAGCGTTAACAGGGGAAGCTCCTACGAGCAGTACTTC.

The chain combines TRBV19 with TRBJ2-3; D is perhaps TRBD1 (6 bases). The CDR3 extends over 16 amino acids. Deletions cut 5 bases from V and 0 bases from J, with 15 bases between. The germline gives CDR1 LNHDA, CDR2 SQIVND (reference sequence). The CDR3 loop reads CASSADSGISTDTQYF. The CDR3 DNA reads as TGTGCCAGTAGTGCGGACAGCGGAATAAGCACAGATACGCAGTATTTT.

This clone has a single count. V usage is TRBV5-1 and J usage is TRBJ1-1; D is ambiguous. Trimming removed 0 bases at V and 4 bases at J, with 10 bases between. The germline V gene encodes CDR1 SGHRS and CDR2 YFSETQ. The CDR3 has 14 amino acids. CDR3 loop: CASSLGEGGTEAFF. The CDR3 DNA reads TGCGCCAGCAGCTTGGGTGAGGGCGGCACTGAAGCTTTCTTT.